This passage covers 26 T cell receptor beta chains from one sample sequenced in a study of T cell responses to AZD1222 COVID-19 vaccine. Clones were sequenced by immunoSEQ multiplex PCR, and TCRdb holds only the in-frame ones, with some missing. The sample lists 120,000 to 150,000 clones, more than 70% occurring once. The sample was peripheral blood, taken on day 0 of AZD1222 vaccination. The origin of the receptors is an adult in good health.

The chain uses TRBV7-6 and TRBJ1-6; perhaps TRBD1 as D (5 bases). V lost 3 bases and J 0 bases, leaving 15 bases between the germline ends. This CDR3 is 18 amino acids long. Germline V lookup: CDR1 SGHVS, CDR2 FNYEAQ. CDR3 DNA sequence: TGTGCCAGCAGCTTGGGACGCGGGGGGAGCTCCTATAATTCACCCCTCCACTTT. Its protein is CASSLGRGGSSYNSPLHF.

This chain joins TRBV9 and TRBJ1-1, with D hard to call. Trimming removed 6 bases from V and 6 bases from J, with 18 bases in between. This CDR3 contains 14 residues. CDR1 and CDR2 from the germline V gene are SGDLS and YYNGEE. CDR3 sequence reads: CASIEVGHDSEAFF. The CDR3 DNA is TGTGCCAGCATAGAGGTAGGGCATGACTCTGAAGCTTTCTTT.

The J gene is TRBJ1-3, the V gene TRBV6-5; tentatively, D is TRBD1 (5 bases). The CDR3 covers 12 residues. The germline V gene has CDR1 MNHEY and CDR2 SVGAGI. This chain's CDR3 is CTVGGSGNTIYF. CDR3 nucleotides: TGTACTGTCGGGGGCTCTGGAAACACCATATATTTT.

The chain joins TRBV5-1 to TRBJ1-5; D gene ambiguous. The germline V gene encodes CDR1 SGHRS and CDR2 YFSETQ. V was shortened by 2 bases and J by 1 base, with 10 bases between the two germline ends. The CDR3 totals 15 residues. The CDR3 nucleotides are TGCGCCAGCAGCTTAACGTCCGGGAGCAATCAGCCCCAGCATTTT. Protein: CASSLTSGSNQPQHF. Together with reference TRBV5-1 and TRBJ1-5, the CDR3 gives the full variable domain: KAGVTQTPRYLIKTRGQQVTLSCSPISGHRSVSWYQQTPGQGLQFLFEYFSETQRNKGNFPGRFSGRQFSNSRSEMNVSTLELGDSALYLCASSLTSGSNQPQHFGDGTRLSIL.

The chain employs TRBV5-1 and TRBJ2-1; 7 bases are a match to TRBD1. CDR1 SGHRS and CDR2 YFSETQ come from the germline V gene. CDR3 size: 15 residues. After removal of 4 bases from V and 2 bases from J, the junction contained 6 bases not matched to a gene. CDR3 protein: CASSLRTGPYNEQFF. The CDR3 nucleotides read TGCGCCAGCAGCCTAAGGACAGGCCCCTACAATGAGCAGTTCTTC. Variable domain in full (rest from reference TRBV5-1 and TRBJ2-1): KAGVTQTPRYLIKTRGQQVTLSCSPISGHRSVSWYQQTPGQGLQFLFEYFSETQRNKGNFPGRFSGRQFSNSRSEMNVSTLELGDSALYLCASSLRTGPYNEQFFGPGTRLTVL.

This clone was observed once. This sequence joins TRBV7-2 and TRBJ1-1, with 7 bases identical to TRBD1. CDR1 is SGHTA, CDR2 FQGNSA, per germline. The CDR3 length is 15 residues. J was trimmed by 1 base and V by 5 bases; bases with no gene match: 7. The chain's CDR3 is CASSRIQGRNTEAFF. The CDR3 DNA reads TGTGCCAGCAGCCGTATACAGGGGAGGAACACTGAAGCTTTCTTT. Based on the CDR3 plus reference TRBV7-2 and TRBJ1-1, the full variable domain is GAGVSQSPSNKVTEKGKDVELRCDPISGHTALYWYRQSLGQGLEFLIYFQGNSAPDKSGLPSDRFSAERTGGSVSTLTIQRTQQEDSAVYLCASSRIQGRNTEAFFGQGTRLTVV.

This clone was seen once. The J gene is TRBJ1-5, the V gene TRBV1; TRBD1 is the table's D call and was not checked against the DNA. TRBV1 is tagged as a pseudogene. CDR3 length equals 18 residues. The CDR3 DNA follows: TGCACCAGCAGCCATCCTCGACAGGGGGAATTTAGCAATCAGCCCCAGCATTTT. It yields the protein CTSSHPRQGEFSNQPQHF.

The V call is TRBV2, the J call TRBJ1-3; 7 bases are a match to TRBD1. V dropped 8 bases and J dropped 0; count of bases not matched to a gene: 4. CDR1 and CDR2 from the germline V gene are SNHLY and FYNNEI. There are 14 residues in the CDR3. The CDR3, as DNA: TGTGCCAGCTTGGACAGGACCTCTGGAAACACCATATATTTT. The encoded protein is CASLDRTSGNTIYF.

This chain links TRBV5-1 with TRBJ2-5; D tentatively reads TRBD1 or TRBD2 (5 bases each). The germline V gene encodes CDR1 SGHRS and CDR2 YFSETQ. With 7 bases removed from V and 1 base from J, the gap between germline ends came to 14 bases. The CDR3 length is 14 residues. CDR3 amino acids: CASREGTVQETQYF. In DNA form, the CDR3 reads TGCGCCAGCCGCGAAGGGACGGTCCAAGAGACCCAGTACTTC.

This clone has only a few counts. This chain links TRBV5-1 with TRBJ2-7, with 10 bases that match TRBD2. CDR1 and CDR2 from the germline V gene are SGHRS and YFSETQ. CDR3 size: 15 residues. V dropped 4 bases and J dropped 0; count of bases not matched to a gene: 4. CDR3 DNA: TGCGCCAGCAGCCGGCTAGCGGGGGCCTCCTACGAGCAGTACTTC. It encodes CASSRLAGASYEQYF.

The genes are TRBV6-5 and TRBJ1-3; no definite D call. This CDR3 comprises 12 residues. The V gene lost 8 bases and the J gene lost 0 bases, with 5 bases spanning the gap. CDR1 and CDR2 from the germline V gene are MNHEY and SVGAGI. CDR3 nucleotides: TGTGCCAGCGAGTCCTCTGGAAACACCATATATTTT. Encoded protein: CASESSGNTIYF.

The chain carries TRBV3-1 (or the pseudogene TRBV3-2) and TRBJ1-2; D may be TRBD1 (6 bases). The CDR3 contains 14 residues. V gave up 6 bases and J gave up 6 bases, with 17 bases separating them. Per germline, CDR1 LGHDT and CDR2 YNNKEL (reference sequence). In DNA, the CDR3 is TGTGCCAGCAGTCGGACAGCAGCTGGAGATGGCTACACCTTC. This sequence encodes CASSRTAAGDGYTF.

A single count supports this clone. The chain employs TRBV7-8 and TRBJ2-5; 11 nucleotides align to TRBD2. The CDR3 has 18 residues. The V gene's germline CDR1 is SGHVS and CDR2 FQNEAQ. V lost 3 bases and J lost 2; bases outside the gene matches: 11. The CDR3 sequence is CASSFTSGGLVVQETQYF. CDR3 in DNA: TGTGCCAGCAGCTTCACTAGCGGGGGCCTCGTTGTTCAAGAGACCCAGTACTTC.

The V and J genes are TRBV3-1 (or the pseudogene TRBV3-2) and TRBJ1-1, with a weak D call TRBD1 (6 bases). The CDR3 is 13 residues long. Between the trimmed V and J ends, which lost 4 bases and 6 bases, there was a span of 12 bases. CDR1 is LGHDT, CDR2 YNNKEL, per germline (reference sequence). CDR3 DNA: TGTGCCAGCAGCCCACAGGGCGGCCCTGAAGCTTTCTTT. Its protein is CASSPQGGPEAFF.

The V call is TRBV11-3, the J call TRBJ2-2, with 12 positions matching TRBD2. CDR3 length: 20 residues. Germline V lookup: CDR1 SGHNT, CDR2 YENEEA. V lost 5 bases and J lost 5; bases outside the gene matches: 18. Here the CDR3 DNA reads TGTGCCAGCAGCCCCTCCCCGATATCTAGCGGGGGGGCTCGGACCGGGGAGCTGTTTTTT. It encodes CASSPSPISSGGARTGELFF.

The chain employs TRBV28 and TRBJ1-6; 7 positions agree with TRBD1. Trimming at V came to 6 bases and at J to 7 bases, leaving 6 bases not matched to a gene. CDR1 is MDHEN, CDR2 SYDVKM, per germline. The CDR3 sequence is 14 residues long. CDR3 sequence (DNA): TGTGCCAGCAGCCGGGGACAGAAGAATTCACCCCTCCACTTT. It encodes CASSRGQKNSPLHF. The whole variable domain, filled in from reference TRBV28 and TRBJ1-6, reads DVKVTQSSRYLVKRTGEKVFLECVQDMDHENMFWYRQDPGLGLRLIYFSYDVKMKEKGDIPEGYSVSREKKERFSLILESASTNQTSMYLCASSRGQKNSPLHFGNGTRLTVT.

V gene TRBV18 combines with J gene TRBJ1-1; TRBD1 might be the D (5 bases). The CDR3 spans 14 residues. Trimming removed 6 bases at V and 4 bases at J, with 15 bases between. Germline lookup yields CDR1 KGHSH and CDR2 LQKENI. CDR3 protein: CASSQGGGTTEAFF. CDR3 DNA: TGTGCCAGCTCCCAGGGTGGGGGGACCACTGAAGCTTTCTTT.

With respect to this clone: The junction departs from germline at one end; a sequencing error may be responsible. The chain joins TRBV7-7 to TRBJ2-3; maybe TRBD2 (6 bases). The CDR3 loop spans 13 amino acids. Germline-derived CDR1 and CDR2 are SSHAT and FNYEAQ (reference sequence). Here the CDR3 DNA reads TGTGCTAGCAGCGCGGGATTTACAGATACGCAGTATTTT. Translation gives CASSAGFTDTQYF.

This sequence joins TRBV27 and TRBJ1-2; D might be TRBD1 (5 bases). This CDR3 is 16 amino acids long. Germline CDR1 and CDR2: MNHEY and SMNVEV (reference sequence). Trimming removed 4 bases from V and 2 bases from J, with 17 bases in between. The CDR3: CASSYLDSGHNYGYTF. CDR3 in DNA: TGTGCCAGCAGTTATTTGGATTCGGGGCACAACTATGGCTACACCTTC.

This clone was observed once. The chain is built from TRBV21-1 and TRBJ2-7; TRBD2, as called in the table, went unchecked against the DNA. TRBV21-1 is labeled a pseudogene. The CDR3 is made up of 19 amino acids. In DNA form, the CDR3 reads TGTGCCAGGCTGGACCTACAGTGGTTGAATAGCGGGGGCCCATACGAGCAGTACTTC. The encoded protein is CARLDLQWLNSGGPYEQYF.

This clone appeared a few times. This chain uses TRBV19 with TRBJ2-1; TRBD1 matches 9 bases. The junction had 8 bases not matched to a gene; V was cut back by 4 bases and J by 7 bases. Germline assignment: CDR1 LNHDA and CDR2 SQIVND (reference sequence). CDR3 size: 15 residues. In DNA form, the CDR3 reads TGTGCCAGTAGTAGTGAGGGACAGGGTGGAAATGAGCAGTTCTTC. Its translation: CASSSEGQGGNEQFF.

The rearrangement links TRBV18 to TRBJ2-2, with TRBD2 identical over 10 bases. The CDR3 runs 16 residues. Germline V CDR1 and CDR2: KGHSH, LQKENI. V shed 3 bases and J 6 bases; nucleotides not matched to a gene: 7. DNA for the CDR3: TGTGCCAGCTCACCGACGGAAGCGGGGGGGCCCGGGGAGCTGTTTTTT. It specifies CASSPTEAGGPGELFF.

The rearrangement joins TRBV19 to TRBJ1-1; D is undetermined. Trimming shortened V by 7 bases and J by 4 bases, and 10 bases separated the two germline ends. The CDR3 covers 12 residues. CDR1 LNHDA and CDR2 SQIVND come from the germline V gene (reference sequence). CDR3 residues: CASIGSGTEAFF. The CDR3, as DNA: TGTGCCAGTATCGGCAGTGGCACTGAAGCTTTCTTT.

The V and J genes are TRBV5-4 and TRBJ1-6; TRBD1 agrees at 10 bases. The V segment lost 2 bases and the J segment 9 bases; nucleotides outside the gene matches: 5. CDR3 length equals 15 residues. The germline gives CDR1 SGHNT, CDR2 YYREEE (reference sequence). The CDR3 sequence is CASSLRTGGLSPLHF. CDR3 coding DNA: TGTGCCAGCAGCTTAAGGACAGGGGGGCTTTCACCCCTCCACTTT.

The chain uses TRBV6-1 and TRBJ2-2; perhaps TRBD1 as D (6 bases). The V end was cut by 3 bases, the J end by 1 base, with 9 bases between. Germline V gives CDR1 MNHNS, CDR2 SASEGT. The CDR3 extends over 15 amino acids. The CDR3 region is CASSEGHVNTGELFF. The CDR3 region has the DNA TGTGCCAGCAGTGAGGGACACGTGAACACCGGGGAGCTGTTTTTT.

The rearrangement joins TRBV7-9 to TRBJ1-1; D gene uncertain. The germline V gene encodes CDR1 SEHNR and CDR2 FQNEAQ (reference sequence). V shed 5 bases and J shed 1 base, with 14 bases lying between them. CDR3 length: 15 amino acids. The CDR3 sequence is CASSHQRAPNTEAFF. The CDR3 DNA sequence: TGTGCCAGCAGCCATCAGCGCGCCCCGAACACTGAAGCTTTCTTT.